This T cell receptor (beta chain) stems from a study of blood T cell repertoires in COVID-19. From germline, CDR1 is SNHLY and CDR2 FYNNEI. CDR3 length equals 18 residues. The V segment lost 4 bases and the J segment 5 bases; nucleotides outside the gene matches: 14. Per the study methods: Quantification of nucleated cells was approximated via reference gene primer amplification. Using immunoSEQ multiplex PCR, the repertoire was profiled, and TCRdb retains in-frame clones only, with some absent. V and J calls plus clone size are reproduced from that table; the DNA served to infer D and trimming. Among 150,000 or so clones listed, around 76% were seen once.

The V gene is TRBV2, the J gene TRBJ2-7; 13 bases are shared with TRBD2. The sequence derives from a woman between 70 and 85 years old with acute or convalescent COVID-19. The sequenced sample consisted of peripheral blood. CDR3 DNA sequence: TGTGCCAGCAGTGTAGTTTATCCGGGGACTAGCGGGACCCACGAGCAGTACTTC. Residues: CASSVVYPGTSGTHEQYF.